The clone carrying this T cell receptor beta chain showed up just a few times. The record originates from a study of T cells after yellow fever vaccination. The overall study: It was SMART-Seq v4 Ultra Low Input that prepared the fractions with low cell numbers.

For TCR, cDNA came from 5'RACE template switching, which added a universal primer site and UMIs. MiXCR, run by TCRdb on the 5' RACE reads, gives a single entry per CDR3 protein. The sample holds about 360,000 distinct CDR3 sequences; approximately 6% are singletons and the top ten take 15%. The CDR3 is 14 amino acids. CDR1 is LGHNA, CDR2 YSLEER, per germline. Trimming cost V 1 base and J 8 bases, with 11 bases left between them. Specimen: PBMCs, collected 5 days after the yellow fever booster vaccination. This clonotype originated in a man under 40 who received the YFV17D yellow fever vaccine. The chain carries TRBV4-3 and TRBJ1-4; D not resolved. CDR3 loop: CASSQGAGIEKLFF. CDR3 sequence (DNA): TGCGCCAGCAGCCAAGGAGCCGGGATCGAAAAACTGTTTTTT.